A selection of T cell receptor beta chains follows, all from one sample in a study of OX40 agonist ivuxolimab in advanced cancers. Generated by immunoSEQ multiplex PCR, the TCRdb table keeps only in-frame clones and is missing some. The table lists more than 65,000 clones, around 84% of them singletons. The source was CD4+ or CD8+ T cells sorted from blood, collected in a trial of the OX40 agonist ivuxolimab. The receptors come from an adult with an advanced solid tumor such as melanoma, head and neck, liver or kidney cancer. Both conserved end residues are part of each CDR3. Each record gives: D gene, V gene, clone size, J gene, CDR3 DNA, CDR3 protein. D genes are given only for firm matches. Clone size, where shown, is once, few, many, or a class for clones that have expanded.

-	TRBV6-5	-	TRBJ2-7	TGTGCCAGCAGTTACTCTACCGGGTCCTCCTACGAGCAGTACTTC	CASSYSTGSSYEQYF
TRBD2	TRBV4-1	-	TRBJ2-1	TGCGCCAGCAGCCAAGCTGGGACTAGCGGGAGGTCATGGTTCTTC	CASSQAGTSGRSWFF
TRBD2	TRBV9	-	TRBJ2-1	TGTGCCAGCAGCGTAGGGCGGGAGGGCCTTGGTGAGCAGTTCTTC	CASSVGREGLGEQFF
TRBD2	TRBV5-1	few	TRBJ2-3	TGCGCCAGCAGCTTGTACGGACTAGCGGGAGAGACCACAGATACGCAGTATTTT	CASSLYGLAGETTDTQYF
TRBD1	TRBV7-7	-	TRBJ2-2	TGTGCTAGCAGAAGGGACAGGACGACCGGGGAGCTGTTTTTT	CASRRDRTTGELFF
-	TRBV10-3	-	TRBJ1-1	TGTGCCATCAGCGTATGGACCCCAAGAAACACTGAAGCTTTCTTT	CAISVWTPRNTEAFF
-	TRBV11-2	-	TRBJ1-1	TGTGCCAGCAGCTTTTCATTCGCTGAAGCTTTCTTT	CASSFSFAEAFF
TRBD2	TRBV6-6	-	TRBJ2-1	TGTGCCAGCAACGGCGGGAGTTCTTACAATGAGCAGTTCTTC	CASNGGSSYNEQFF
TRBD1	TRBV5-5	-	TRBJ1-5	TGTGCCAGCAGCCACAGGGGAAGCAATCAGCCCCAGCATTTT	CASSHRGSNQPQHF
-	TRBV6-1	-	TRBJ2-3	TGTGCCAGCAGTGGACGTTTATTATACACAGATACGCAGTATTTT	CASSGRLLYTDTQYF
TRBD2	TRBV5-1	-	TRBJ2-2	TGCGCCAGCAGCTGGCCGGGGGGTTTTTCGAACACCGGGGAGCTGTTTTTT	CASSWPGGFSNTGELFF
-	TRBV10-2	-	TRBJ2-7	TGCGCCAGCAGTGAACAGCGATCCTACGAGCAGTACTTC	CASSEQRSYEQYF
-	TRBV6-5	once	TRBJ2-2	TGTGCCAGCAGTTGGGACTTCACCACCGGGGAGCTGTTTTTT	CASSWDFTTGELFF
-	TRBV6-5	-	TRBJ1-5	TGTGCCAGCAGAAATACAGGGAGTAATCAGCCCCAGCATTTT	CASRNTGSNQPQHF
TRBD2	TRBV7-2	-	TRBJ2-3	TGTGCCAGCAGCGCGGGACTAGCCAAAGCACAAGATACGCAGTATTTT	CASSAGLAKAQDTQYF
-	TRBV5-4	-	TRBJ2-3	TGTGCCAGCAGCTTGGACGCACACACAGATACGCAGTATTTT	CASSLDAHTDTQYF
TRBD1	TRBV11-2	once	TRBJ2-2	TGTGCCAGCAGCTTAATTACAGGGGCGATCGGGGAGCTGTTTTTT	CASSLITGAIGELFF
-	TRBV6-6	-	TRBJ2-4	TGTGCCAGCAGTTACGTGGACATTCAGTACTTC	CASSYVDIQYF
-	TRBV5-4	-	TRBJ2-1	TGTGCCAGCAGCCTGACTAGTCCGAATGAGCAGTTCTTC	CASSLTSPNEQFF
-	TRBV2	-	TRBJ1-3	TGTGCCAGCAGTGAAGCAACAGGGTACGGAAACACCATATATTTT	CASSEATGYGNTIYF
-	TRBV12-2	-	TRBJ1-5	TGTGCAAGTCGCTTCGGATTTAGCAATCAGCCCCAGCATTTT	CASRFGFSNQPQHF
-	TRBV7-9	-	TRBJ1-5	TGTGCCAGCAGCTTAGGGGCGCATCAGCCCCAGCATTTT	CASSLGAHQPQHF
-	TRBV19	-	TRBJ2-1	TGTGCCAGTAGTTTTGAGGGGAGCGTTTGGTACAATGAGCAGTTCTTC	CASSFEGSVWYNEQFF
TRBD2	TRBV18	-	TRBJ2-7	TGTGCCAGCTCACCAGGGGAGGGGCTCTCGTACGAGCAGTACTTC	CASSPGEGLSYEQYF
TRBD2	TRBV7-7	-	TRBJ2-5	TGTGCTAGCAGCCCTACGACTAGCGGGAGCAGTGAGACCCAGTACTTC	CASSPTTSGSSETQYF
-	TRBV7-9	-	TRBJ2-1	TGTGCCAGCAGCCCCACCCTGGGTACCTCTCCCAACAATGAGCAGTTCTTC	CASSPTLGTSPNNEQFF
-	TRBV5-1	-	TRBJ2-1	TGCGCCAGCAGCTTGGTTCAGGGTGGGACCAATGAGCAGTTCTTC	CASSLVQGGTNEQFF
TRBD2	TRBV14	-	TRBJ2-3	TGTGCCAGCAGCAAGCTAGCGGGCGCAGTTAGCACAGATACGCAGTATTTT	CASSKLAGAVSTDTQYF
TRBD2	TRBV29-1	-	TRBJ2-1	TGCAGCGCCAAGACTAGCGGGAGGGGTGAGCAGTTCTTC	CSAKTSGRGEQFF
TRBD1	TRBV9	-	TRBJ2-3	TGTGCCAGCAGCGTCCTGGGACAGGGAGAGGCTACGCAGTATTTT	CASSVLGQGEATQYF
-	TRBV11-2	-	TRBJ2-1	TGTGCCAGCAGCTTAGATCCCGGACGCAATGAGCAGTTCTTC	CASSLDPGRNEQFF
TRBD1	TRBV10-3	once	TRBJ1-6	TGTGCCATCAGTGGGGACAGGGAGGCTTCACCCCTCCACTTT	CAISGDREASPLHF
-	TRBV29-1	-	TRBJ2-5	TGCAGCGTTCTGACAGAGCGGGAGACCCAGTACTTC	CSVLTERETQYF
-	TRBV25-1	-	TRBJ1-2	TGTGCCAGCAGTACCGAGGGATTCTATGGCTACACCTTC	CASSTEGFYGYTF
-	TRBV10-3	-	TRBJ2-1	TGTGCCATCAGTGTCGGAGGTCTGGATGAGCAGTTCTTC	CAISVGGLDEQFF
TRBD2	TRBV11-2	-	TRBJ2-1	TGTGCCAGCAGGACCGGACTAGCGGGAGGGACGAGCTCCTACAATGAGCAGTTCTTC	CASRTGLAGGTSSYNEQFF
-	TRBV6-5	-	TRBJ2-2	TGTGCCAGCAGTTTCGCCGGGACTCAGAACACCGGGGAGCTGTTTTTT	CASSFAGTQNTGELFF
TRBD1	TRBV6-1	-	TRBJ2-7	TGTGCCAGCAGCTTGGGACAGGGGGACGAGCAGTACTTC	CASSLGQGDEQYF
TRBD1	TRBV12-5	-	TRBJ2-1	TGTGCTAGTGGCCCGGGACAGGGGTTGGACAATGAGCAGTTCTTC	CASGPGQGLDNEQFF
-	TRBV11-2	-	TRBJ1-4	TGTGCCAGCAGCTTAACTTCGGGGGAAAAACTGTTTTTT	CASSLTSGEKLFF
TRBD1	TRBV18	-	TRBJ2-7	TGTGCCAGCTCACCGGGACAGGGATGGTACGAGCAGTACTTC	CASSPGQGWYEQYF
-	TRBV5-4	-	TRBJ2-2	TGTGCCAGCAGCTTGGGCGGAGAACCATCGGCCGGGGAGCTGTTTTTT	CASSLGGEPSAGELFF
-	TRBV15	once	TRBJ2-1	TGTGCCACCAGCACGGGACGCTCCGATGAGCAGTTCTTC	CATSTGRSDEQFF
-	TRBV20-1	few	TRBJ1-2	TGCTACAGTAACTATGGCTACACCTTC	CYSNYGYTF